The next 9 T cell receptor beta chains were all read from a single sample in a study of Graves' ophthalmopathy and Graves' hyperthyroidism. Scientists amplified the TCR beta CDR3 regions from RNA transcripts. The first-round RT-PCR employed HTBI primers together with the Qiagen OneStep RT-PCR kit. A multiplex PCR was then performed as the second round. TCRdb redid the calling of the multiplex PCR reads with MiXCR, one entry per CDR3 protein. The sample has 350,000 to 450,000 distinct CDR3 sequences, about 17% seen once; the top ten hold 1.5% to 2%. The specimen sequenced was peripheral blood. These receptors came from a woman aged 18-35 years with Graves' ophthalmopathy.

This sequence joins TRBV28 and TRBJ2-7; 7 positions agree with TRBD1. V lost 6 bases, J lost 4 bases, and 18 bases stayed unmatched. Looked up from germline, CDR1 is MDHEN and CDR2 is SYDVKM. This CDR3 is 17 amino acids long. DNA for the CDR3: TGTGCCAGCAGCCCAACCGTGGGGACAGCAATAAGATACGAGCAGTACTTC. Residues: CASSPTVGTAIRYEQYF.

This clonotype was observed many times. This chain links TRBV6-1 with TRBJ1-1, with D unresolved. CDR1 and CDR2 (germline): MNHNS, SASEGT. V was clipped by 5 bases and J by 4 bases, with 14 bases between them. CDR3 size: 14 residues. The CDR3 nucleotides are TGTGCCAGCAGTCATGTCCCGGGAGGCACTGAAGCTTTCTTT. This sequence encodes CASSHVPGGTEAFF.

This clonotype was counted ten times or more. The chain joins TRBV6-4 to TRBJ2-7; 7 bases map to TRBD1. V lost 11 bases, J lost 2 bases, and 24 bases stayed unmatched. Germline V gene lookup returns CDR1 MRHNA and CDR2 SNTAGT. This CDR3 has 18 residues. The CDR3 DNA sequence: TGTGCCCAGGGGGTGAGGTGGGACAGTCTAACGTCGGCCTACGAGCAGTACTTC. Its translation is CAQGVRWDSLTSAYEQYF.

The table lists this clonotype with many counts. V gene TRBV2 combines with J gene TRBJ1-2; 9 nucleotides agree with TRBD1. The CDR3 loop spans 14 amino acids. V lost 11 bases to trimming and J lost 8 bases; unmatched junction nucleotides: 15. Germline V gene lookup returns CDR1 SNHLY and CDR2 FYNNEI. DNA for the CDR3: TGTGCCGGTCGAGACAGGGGGAATATAAAAGGCTACACCTTC. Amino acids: CAGRDRGNIKGYTF.

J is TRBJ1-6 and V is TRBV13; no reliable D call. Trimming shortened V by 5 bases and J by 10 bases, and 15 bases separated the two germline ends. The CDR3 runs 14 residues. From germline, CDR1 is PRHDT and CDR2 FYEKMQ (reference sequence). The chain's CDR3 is CASSPRPGSSPLHF. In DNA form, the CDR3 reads TGTGCCAGCAGCCCGCGGCCGGGCAGCTCACCCCTCCACTTT.

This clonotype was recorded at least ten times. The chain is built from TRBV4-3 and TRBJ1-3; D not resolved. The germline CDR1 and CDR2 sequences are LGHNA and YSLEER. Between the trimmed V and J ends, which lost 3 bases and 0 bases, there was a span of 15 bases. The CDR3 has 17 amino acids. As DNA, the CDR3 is TGCGCCAGCAGCCAGGCGGCAAGAGCCCGCTCTGGAAACACCATATATTTT. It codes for CASSQAARARSGNTIYF.

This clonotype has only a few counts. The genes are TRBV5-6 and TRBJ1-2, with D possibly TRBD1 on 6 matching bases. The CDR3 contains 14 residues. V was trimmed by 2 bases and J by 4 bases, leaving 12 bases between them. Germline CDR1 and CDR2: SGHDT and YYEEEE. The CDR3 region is CASSFQGMSYGYTF. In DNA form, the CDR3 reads TGTGCCAGCAGCTTCCAGGGGATGAGCTATGGCTACACCTTC.

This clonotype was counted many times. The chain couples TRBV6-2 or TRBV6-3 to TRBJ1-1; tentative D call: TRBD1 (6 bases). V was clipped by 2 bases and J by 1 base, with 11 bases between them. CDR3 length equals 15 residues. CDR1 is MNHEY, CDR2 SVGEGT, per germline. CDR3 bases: TGTGCCAGCAGTTACAATGGCAGGGGGAACACTGAAGCTTTCTTT. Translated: CASSYNGRGNTEAFF.

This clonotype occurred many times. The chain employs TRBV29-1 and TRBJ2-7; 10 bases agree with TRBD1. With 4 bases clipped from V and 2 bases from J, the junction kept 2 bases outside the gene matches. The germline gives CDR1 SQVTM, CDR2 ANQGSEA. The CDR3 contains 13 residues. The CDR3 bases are TGCAGCGTTGGACAGGGGGCGGCCTACGAGCAGTACTTC. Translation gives CSVGQGAAYEQYF.